The 28 T cell receptor beta chains reported below all come from one sample, sequenced in a study of T cell responses to AZD1222 COVID-19 vaccine. Clones were sequenced by immunoSEQ multiplex PCR, and TCRdb holds only the in-frame ones, with some missing. The sample yields some 98,000 clones, about 88% seen once. The sample consisted of peripheral blood, taken 28 days after the second AZD1222 dose. The receptors come from an adult who received the AZD1222 COVID-19 vaccine.

In its sample, this clone was seen a few times. The V gene is TRBV19, the J gene TRBJ1-2; tentatively, D is TRBD1 (6 bases). Germline-derived CDR1 and CDR2 are LNHDA and SQIVND (reference sequence). Trimming left V 7 bases short and J 5 bases short, with 17 bases between. The CDR3 contains 14 residues. The CDR3 nucleotides read TGTGCCAGTAAACAGGGCCCATACGCTTATGGCTACACCTTC. It specifies CASKQGPYAYGYTF.

The chain joins TRBV5-1 to TRBJ2-5, with unresolved D. CDR3 length equals 12 residues. Trimming stripped 3 bases from V and 5 bases from J, with 8 bases between. Germline lookup yields CDR1 SGHRS and CDR2 YFSETQ. The CDR3, as DNA: TGCGCCAGCAGCTGGATAGGGGAGACCCAGTACTTC. Translation gives CASSWIGETQYF.

The chain is built from TRBV7-8 and TRBJ1-2; D is ambiguous. Germline CDR1 is SGHVS and CDR2 is FQNEAQ. With 7 bases removed from V and 2 bases from J, the gap between germline ends came to 20 bases. The CDR3 is made up of 16 amino acids. The CDR3 bases are TGTGCCAGCACCCGTACTTCGGGCAGCCGCAACTATGGCTACACCTTC. This gives the protein CASTRTSGSRNYGYTF.

This clone appeared once. V and J are TRBV19 and TRBJ1-1, with D maybe TRBD1 (6 bases). Trimming cost V 6 bases and J 1 base, with 9 bases left between them. The CDR3 runs 13 residues. Germline loops: CDR1 LNHDA, CDR2 SQIVND (reference sequence). CDR3: CASSLQGNTEAFF. Written as DNA, the CDR3 is TGTGCCAGTAGCCTACAGGGGAACACTGAAGCTTTCTTT.

This clone was observed once. The rearrangement joins TRBV6-5 to TRBJ1-6, with a tentative D call TRBD1 (5 bases). Germline CDR1 and CDR2: MNHEY and SVGAGI. This CDR3 spans 15 amino acids. Trimming took 7 bases from V and 10 from J, leaving 20 bases between them. The CDR3 is CASKYGWGAVSPLHF. Written as DNA, the CDR3 is TGTGCCAGCAAATACGGGTGGGGCGCGGTGTCACCCCTCCACTTT.

The table lists this clone with a count of one. CDR3 loop: CASKPSLGSYEQYF. The CDR3 DNA sequence: TGTGCCAGCAAACCCTCCCTTGGGAGCTACGAGCAGTACTTC. The chain couples TRBV6-5 to TRBJ2-7, with D possibly matching TRBD2 (5 bases). There are 14 residues in the CDR3. Trimming shortened V by 7 bases and J by 3 bases, and 16 bases separated the two germline ends. The germline V gene has CDR1 MNHEY and CDR2 SVGAGI.

This chain links TRBV4-1 with TRBJ2-1, with D possibly matching TRBD2 (5 bases). Germline V gene data show CDR1 as MGHRA and CDR2 as YSYEKL. The CDR3 spans 14 residues. The ends were cut back, 3 bases at V and 12 bases at J, with 18 bases in the middle. This CDR3 reads CASSQVDSSTGQFF. CDR3 bases: TGCGCCAGCAGCCAGGTGGACTCCAGCACGGGGCAGTTCTTC.

V gene TRBV6-2 or TRBV6-3 combines with J gene TRBJ2-1; D not resolved. The V gene lost 5 bases and the J gene lost 2 bases, with 16 bases spanning the gap. CDR1 is MNHEY and CDR2 is SVGEGT in the germline V gene. The CDR3 is 16 residues long. The CDR3 nucleotides read TGTGCCAGCAGTGGACGTAGGGCGGAAGCCTACAATGAGCAGTTCTTC. Residues: CASSGRRAEAYNEQFF.

The chain is built from TRBV27 and TRBJ2-1; 10 bases map to TRBD2. The length of the CDR3 is 13 residues. With 3 bases clipped from V and 12 bases from J, the junction kept 5 bases outside the gene matches. Germline CDR1 is MNHEY and CDR2 is SMNVEV (reference sequence). CDR3 DNA sequence: TGTGCCAGCAGTTTCACTAGCGGGAAGCGGCAGTTCTTC. Amino acid sequence: CASSFTSGKRQFF.

The chain links TRBV5-1 to TRBJ2-7; the D is unclear. Germline-derived CDR1 and CDR2 are SGHRS and YFSETQ. The CDR3 runs 14 residues. The V and J ends lost 5 bases and 5 bases respectively, with 17 bases between them. This CDR3 reads CASSREGYGDEQYF. The CDR3 nucleotides are TGCGCCAGCAGTCGTGAAGGGTATGGGGACGAGCAGTACTTC.

A single count supports this clone. The chain uses TRBV3-1 (or the pseudogene TRBV3-2) and TRBJ1-1; 7 positions match TRBD1. The V gene end was trimmed by 3 bases and the J gene end by 4 bases; junction bases not matched to a gene: 8. CDR1 and CDR2 from the germline V gene are LGHDT and YNNKEL (reference sequence). This CDR3 has 15 amino acids. The CDR3 loop is CASSQDRRQGTEAFF. CDR3 in DNA: TGTGCCAGCAGCCAGGACCGACGACAGGGCACTGAAGCTTTCTTT.

The chain carries TRBV5-1 and TRBJ1-1, with unresolved D. The length of the CDR3 is 13 residues. V was clipped by 0 bases and J by 4 bases, with 7 bases between them. Germline V lookup: CDR1 SGHRS, CDR2 YFSETQ. The CDR3 loop reads CASSLGGPTEAFF. CDR3 coding DNA: TGCGCCAGCAGCTTGGGCGGACCCACTGAAGCTTTCTTT.

This clone appeared a few times. The sample has other DNA sequences that encode this CDR3 too. J is TRBJ1-1 and V is TRBV11-3, with D hard to call. Germline V lookup: CDR1 SGHNT, CDR2 YENEEA. V was clipped by 2 bases and J by 0 bases, with 4 bases between them. This CDR3 region has 13 residues. CDR3 sequence: CASSLSVNTEAFF. The CDR3 bases are TGTGCCAGCAGCTTATCGGTGAACACTGAAGCTTTCTTT.

On this clone: The same CDR3 is also encoded by other DNA sequences in this sample. The genes are TRBV19 and TRBJ2-7; perhaps TRBD1 as D (7 bases). This CDR3 region has 14 residues. CDR1 is LNHDA, CDR2 SQIVND, per germline (reference sequence). Trimming left V 3 bases short and J 0 bases short, with 9 bases between. CDR3 in amino acids: CASSIQGGSYEQYF. As DNA, the CDR3 is TGTGCCAGTAGTATTCAGGGGGGCTCCTACGAGCAGTACTTC.

V gene TRBV4-2 combines with J gene TRBJ1-3; 9 bases map to TRBD1. The CDR3 covers 16 residues. In germline, CDR1 is LGHNA, CDR2 YNFKEQ. V shed 1 base, J shed 7 bases, and the junction held 8 bases outside the gene matches. The CDR3 spells CASSQVTGGKMNTIYF. The CDR3, as DNA: TGTGCCAGCAGCCAAGTCACAGGGGGCAAGATGAACACCATATATTTT.

This chain links TRBV29-1 with TRBJ2-2, with 10 bases matching TRBD2. The V gene's germline CDR1 is SQVTM and CDR2 ANQGSEA. J lost 0 bases, V lost 4 bases, and 8 bases had no gene match. This CDR3 has 17 residues. CDR3 sequence: CSVVKSGRASNTGELFF. DNA of the CDR3: TGCAGCGTTGTAAAAAGCGGGAGGGCCTCGAACACCGGGGAGCTGTTTTTT.

The CDR3 DNA sequence: TGTGCCACCAGTGGGAACAGGGTAAGCGAGCAGTACTTC. This gives the protein CATSGNRVSEQYF. This chain connects TRBV24-1 to TRBJ2-7; D may be TRBD1 (6 bases). V was cut by 5 bases and J by 6 bases, with 13 bases left in between. The CDR3 has 13 residues. Germline V CDR1 and CDR2: KGHDR, SFDVKD.

Worth noting for this clone: Because the CDR3's place on the DNA is in doubt, the DNA is left out and the CDR3 is given as listed by TCRdb. The V call is TRBV30, the J call TRBJ1-2. The CDR3 spans 13 amino acids, including both terminal residues. CDR1 GTSNPN and CDR2 SVGIG come from the germline V gene (reference sequence). CDR3 amino acids: CAWIRRRGQGYTF.

This chain joins TRBV7-2 and TRBJ2-1; D uncertain. Germline V gene sequence: CDR1 SGHTA, CDR2 FQGNSA. Trimming removed 5 bases at V and 0 bases at J, with 11 bases between. The CDR3 sequence is 15 residues long. CDR3 amino acids: CASSRSPYSYNEQFF. The CDR3 region has the DNA TGTGCCAGCAGCCGTAGCCCCTACTCCTACAATGAGCAGTTCTTC. Supplemented by reference TRBV7-2 and TRBJ2-1, the full variable domain reads GAGVSQSPSNKVTEKGKDVELRCDPISGHTALYWYRQSLGQGLEFLIYFQGNSAPDKSGLPSDRFSAERTGGSVSTLTIQRTQQEDSAVYLCASSRSPYSYNEQFFGPGTRLTVL.

The CDR3 protein is CASSNLYTDTQYF. The CDR3 nucleotides read TGTGCCAGCAGCAATCTATACACAGATACGCAGTATTTT. This chain links TRBV11-1 with TRBJ2-3; D is unclear. V was pared by 5 bases and J by 2 bases, with 8 bases between. Per germline, CDR1 SGHAT and CDR2 FQDESV (reference sequence). This CDR3 is built from 13 residues.

V is TRBV7-8 and J is TRBJ2-7, with TRBD2 matching over 12 bases. Germline V gene sequence: CDR1 SGHVS, CDR2 FQNEAQ. V was clipped by 1 base and J by 7 bases; unmatched bases: 11. CDR3 length: 17 residues. The CDR3: CASSLVPPSGRAKEQYF. The CDR3 bases are TGTGCCAGCAGCTTAGTCCCTCCTAGCGGGAGGGCCAAAGAGCAGTACTTC.

The rearrangement links TRBV6-2 or TRBV6-3 to TRBJ2-1, with 14 nucleotides matching TRBD2. CDR1 and CDR2 (germline): MNHEY, SVGEGT. CDR3 size: 18 residues. J lost 2 bases, V lost 2 bases, and 5 bases had no gene match. CDR3 region: CASSYGTSGGLTYNEQFF. The CDR3 nucleotides are TGTGCCAGCAGTTACGGGACTAGCGGGGGCCTAACCTACAATGAGCAGTTCTTC.

Regarding this clone: At one end the junction does not follow the germline gene, possibly because of a read error. The chain joins TRBV4-3 to TRBJ1-6, with 10 positions matching TRBD1. This CDR3 is 20 amino acids long. Germline CDR1 LGHNA, CDR2 YSLEER. The CDR3 is CASSQDTGQGHVEHNSPLHF. DNA of the CDR3: TGCGCCAGCAGTCAAGATACGGGACAGGGGCATGTTGAGCATAATTCACCCCTCCACTTT.

The chain links TRBV18 to TRBJ2-7; D gene unclear. This CDR3 has 15 amino acids. The V gene lost 3 bases and the J gene lost 0 bases, with 12 bases spanning the gap. The V gene's germline CDR1 is KGHSH and CDR2 LQKENI. CDR3 sequence: CASSPRPGSSYEQYF. The CDR3 DNA follows: TGTGCCAGCTCACCTCGCCCCGGCAGCTCCTACGAGCAGTACTTC.

This clone was observed once. The V call is TRBV19, the J call TRBJ1-1; no definite D call. CDR3 length equals 15 residues. V was shortened by 2 bases and J by 7 bases, with 17 bases between the two germline ends. The germline CDR1 and CDR2 sequences are LNHDA and SQIVND (reference sequence). This CDR3 reads CASSIRGGLGGEAFF. The CDR3 nucleotides read TGTGCCAGTAGTATAAGAGGAGGGCTAGGCGGTGAAGCTTTCTTT.

The rearrangement uses TRBV27 and TRBJ1-4; maybe TRBD1 (5 bases). Trimming cost V 6 bases and J 0 bases, with 11 bases left between them. CDR3 length: 15 amino acids. Germline-derived CDR1 and CDR2 are MNHEY and SMNVEV (reference sequence). The CDR3 loop reads CASSYGDPTNEKLFF. In DNA form, the CDR3 reads TGTGCCAGCAGCTACGGGGACCCAACTAATGAAAAACTGTTTTTT.

The chain is built from TRBV29-1 and TRBJ2-7; possibly TRBD1 for D (6 bases). Germline CDR1 reads SQVTM; CDR2 reads ANQGSEA. The CDR3 totals 14 residues. Deletions cut 7 bases from V and 2 bases from J, with 18 bases between. CDR3 residues: CSAVDRLIPYEQYF. The CDR3 nucleotides are TGCAGCGCTGTGGACAGATTAATACCCTACGAGCAGTACTTC.

V usage is TRBV4-1 and J usage is TRBJ1-5; D is ambiguous. This CDR3 is built from 15 residues. V shed 0 bases and J shed 2 bases, with 8 bases lying between them. The V gene's germline CDR1 is MGHRA and CDR2 YSYEKL. For the CDR3, the DNA is TGCGCCAGCAGCCAAGAAGGCGGGCGCAATCAGCCCCAGCATTTT. Its translation: CASSQEGGRNQPQHF.